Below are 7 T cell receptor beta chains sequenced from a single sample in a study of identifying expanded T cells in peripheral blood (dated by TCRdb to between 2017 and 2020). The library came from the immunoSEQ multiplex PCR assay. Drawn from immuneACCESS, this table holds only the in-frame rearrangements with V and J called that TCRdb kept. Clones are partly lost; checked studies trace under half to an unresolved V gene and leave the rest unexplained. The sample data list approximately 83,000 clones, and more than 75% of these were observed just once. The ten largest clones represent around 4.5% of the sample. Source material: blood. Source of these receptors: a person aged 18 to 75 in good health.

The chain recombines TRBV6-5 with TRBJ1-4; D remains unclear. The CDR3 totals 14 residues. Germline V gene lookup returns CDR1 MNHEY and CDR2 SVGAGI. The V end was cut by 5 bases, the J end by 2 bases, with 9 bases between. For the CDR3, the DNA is TGTGCCAGCAGTCCCCGGGAGACTAATGAAAAACTGTTTTTT. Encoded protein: CASSPRETNEKLFF.

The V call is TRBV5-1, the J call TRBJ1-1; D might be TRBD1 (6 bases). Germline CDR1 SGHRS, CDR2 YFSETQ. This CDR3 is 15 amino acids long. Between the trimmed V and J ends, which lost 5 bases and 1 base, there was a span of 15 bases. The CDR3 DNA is TGCGCCAGCAGGAGGGGGATCGGTCCGAACACTGAAGCTTTCTTT. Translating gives CASRRGIGPNTEAFF.

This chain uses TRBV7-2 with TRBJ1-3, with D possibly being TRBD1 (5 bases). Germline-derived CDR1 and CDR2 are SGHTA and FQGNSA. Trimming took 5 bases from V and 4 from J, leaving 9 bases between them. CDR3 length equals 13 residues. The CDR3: CASSPRTGNTIYF. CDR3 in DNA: TGTGCCAGCAGCCCCAGGACAGGAAACACCATATATTTT.

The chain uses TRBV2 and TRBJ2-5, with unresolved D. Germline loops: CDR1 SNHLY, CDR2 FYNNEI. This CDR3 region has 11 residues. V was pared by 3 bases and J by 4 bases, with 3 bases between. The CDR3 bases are TGTGCCAGCAGTGATTTAGAGACCCAGTACTTC. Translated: CASSDLETQYF.

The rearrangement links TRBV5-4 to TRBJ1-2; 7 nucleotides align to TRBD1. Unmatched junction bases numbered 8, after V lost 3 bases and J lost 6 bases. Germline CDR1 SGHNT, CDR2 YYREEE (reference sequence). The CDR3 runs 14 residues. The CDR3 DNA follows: TGTGCCAGCAGCTGGAAGACAGGGCGGGATGGCTACACCTTC. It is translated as CASSWKTGRDGYTF.

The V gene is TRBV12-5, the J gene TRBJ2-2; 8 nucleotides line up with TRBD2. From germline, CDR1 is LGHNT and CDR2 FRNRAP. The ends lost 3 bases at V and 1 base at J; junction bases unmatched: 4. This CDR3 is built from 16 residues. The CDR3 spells CASGFIAGRNTGELFF. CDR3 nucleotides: TGTGCTAGTGGTTTTATAGCGGGGAGGAACACCGGGGAGCTGTTTTTT.

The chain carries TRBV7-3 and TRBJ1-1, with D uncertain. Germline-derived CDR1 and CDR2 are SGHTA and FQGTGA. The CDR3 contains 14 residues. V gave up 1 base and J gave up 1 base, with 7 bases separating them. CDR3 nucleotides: TGTGCCAGCAGCTTAAGTCCTGGGAACACTGAAGCTTTCTTT. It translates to CASSLSPGNTEAFF.